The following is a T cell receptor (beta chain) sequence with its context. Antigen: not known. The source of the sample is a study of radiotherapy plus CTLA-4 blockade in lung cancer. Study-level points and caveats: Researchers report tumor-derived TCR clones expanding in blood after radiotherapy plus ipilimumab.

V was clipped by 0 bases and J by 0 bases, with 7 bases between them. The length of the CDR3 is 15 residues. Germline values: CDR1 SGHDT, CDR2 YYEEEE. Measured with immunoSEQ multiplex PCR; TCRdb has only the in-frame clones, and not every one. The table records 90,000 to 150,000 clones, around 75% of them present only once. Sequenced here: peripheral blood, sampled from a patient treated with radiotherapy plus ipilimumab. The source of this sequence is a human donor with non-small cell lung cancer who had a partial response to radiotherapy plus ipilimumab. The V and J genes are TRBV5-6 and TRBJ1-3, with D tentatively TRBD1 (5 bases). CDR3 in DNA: TGTGCCAGCAGCTTGGGACAGTTCTCTGGAAACACCATATATTTT. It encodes CASSLGQFSGNTIYF.